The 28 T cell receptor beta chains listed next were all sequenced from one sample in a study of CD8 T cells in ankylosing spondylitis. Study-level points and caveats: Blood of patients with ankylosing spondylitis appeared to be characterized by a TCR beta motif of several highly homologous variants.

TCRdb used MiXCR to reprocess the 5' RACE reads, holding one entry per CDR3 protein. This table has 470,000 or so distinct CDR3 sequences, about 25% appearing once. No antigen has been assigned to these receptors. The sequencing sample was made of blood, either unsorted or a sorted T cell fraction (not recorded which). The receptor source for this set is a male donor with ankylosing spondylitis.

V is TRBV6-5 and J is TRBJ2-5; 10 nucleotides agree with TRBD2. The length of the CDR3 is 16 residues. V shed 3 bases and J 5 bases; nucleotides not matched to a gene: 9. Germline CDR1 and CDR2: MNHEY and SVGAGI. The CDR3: CASSYTSGAGGETQYF. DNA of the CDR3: TGTGCCAGCAGTTATACTAGCGGGGCAGGAGGGGAGACCCAGTACTTC.

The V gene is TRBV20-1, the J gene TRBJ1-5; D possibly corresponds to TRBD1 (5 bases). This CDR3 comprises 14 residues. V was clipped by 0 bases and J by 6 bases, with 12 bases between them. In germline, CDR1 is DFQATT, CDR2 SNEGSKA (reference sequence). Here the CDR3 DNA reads TGCAGTGCTAGAGAAGGGGTATCGGGTCAGCCCCAGCATTTT. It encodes CSAREGVSGQPQHF.

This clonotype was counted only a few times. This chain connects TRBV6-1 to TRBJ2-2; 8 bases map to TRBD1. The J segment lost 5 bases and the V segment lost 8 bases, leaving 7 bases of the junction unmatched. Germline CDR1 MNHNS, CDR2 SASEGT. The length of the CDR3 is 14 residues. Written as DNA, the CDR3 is TGTGCCAGCGCAGGGGGCGTACGAACCGGGGAGCTGTTTTTT. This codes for CASAGGVRTGELFF.

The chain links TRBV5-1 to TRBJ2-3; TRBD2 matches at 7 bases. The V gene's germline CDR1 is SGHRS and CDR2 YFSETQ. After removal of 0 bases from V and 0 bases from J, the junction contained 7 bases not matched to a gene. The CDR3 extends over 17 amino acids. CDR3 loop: CASSLADSGHSTDTQYF. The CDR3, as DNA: TGCGCCAGCAGCTTGGCTGATAGCGGGCATAGCACAGATACGCAGTATTTT. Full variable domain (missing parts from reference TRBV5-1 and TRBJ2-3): KAGVTQTPRYLIKTRGQQVTLSCSPISGHRSVSWYQQTPGQGLQFLFEYFSETQRNKGNFPGRFSGRQFSNSRSEMNVSTLELGDSALYLCASSLADSGHSTDTQYFGPGTRLTVL.

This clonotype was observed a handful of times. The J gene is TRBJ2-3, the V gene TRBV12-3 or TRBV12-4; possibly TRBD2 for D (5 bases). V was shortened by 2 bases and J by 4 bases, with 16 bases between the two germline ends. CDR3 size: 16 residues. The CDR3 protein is CASSLTGGRNADTQYF. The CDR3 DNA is TGTGCCAGCAGTTTAACTGGAGGCAGGAACGCAGATACGCAGTATTTT.

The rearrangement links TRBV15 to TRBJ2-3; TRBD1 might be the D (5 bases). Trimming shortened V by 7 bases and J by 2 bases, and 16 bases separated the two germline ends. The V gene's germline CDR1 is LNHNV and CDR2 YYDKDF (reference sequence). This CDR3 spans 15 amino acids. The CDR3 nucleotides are TGTGCCACCACCCAGGGTGAACGGATCACAGATACGCAGTATTTT. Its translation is CATTQGERITDTQYF.

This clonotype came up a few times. The CDR3 protein is CASSPLAGGDTGELFF. The CDR3 nucleotides are TGTGCCAGCAGCCCACTAGCGGGAGGGGACACCGGGGAGCTGTTTTTT. The chain combines TRBV7-6 with TRBJ2-2; 13 nucleotides match TRBD2. CDR1 and CDR2 (germline): SGHVS, FNYEAQ. The length of the CDR3 is 16 residues. Trimming at V came to 5 bases and at J to 3 bases, leaving 3 bases not matched to a gene.

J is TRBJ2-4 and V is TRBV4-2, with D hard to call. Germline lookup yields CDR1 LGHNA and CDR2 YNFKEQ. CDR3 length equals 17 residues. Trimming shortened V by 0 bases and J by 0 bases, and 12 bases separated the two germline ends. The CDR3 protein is CASSQEWATRAKNIQYF. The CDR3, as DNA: TGTGCCAGCAGCCAAGAATGGGCCACTCGAGCCAAAAACATTCAGTACTTC.

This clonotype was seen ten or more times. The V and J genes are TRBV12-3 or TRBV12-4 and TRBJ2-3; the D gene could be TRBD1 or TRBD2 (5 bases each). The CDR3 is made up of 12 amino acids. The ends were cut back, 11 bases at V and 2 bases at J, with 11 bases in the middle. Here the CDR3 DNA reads TGTGCCTCCAGGGAGTTCACAGATACGCAGTATTTT. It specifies CASREFTDTQYF.

The DNA of the CDR3 is TGCAGCGTCCGACAAAACTTGAACACCGGGGAGCTGTTTTTT. This translates into CSVRQNLNTGELFF. This chain uses TRBV29-1 with TRBJ2-2; D is unresolved. The CDR3 is made up of 14 amino acids. Deletions cut 6 bases from V and 1 base from J, with 12 bases between. Germline V lookup: CDR1 SQVTM, CDR2 ANQGSEA.

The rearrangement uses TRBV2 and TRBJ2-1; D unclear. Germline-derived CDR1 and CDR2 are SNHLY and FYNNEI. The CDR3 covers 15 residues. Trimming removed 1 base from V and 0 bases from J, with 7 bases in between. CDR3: CASSEEESSYNEQFF. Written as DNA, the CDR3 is TGTGCCAGCAGTGAAGAGGAGAGCTCCTACAATGAGCAGTTCTTC.

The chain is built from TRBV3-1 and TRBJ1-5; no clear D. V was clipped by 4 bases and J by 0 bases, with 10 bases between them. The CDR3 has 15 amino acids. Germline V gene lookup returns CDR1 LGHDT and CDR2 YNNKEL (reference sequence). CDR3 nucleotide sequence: TGTGCCAGCAGCCCGAGACACTATAGCAATCAGCCCCAGCATTTT. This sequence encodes CASSPRHYSNQPQHF.

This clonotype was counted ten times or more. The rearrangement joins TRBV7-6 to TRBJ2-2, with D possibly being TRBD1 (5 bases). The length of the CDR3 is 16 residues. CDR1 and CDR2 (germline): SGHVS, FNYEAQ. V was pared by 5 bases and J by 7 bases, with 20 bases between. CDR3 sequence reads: CASSLKAGHLFGELFF. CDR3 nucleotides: TGTGCCAGCAGCCTAAAGGCAGGGCATTTGTTCGGGGAGCTGTTTTTT.

The CDR3 DNA follows: TGTGCCAGCAGCGGAACAACAGATACGCAGTATTTT. Translating gives CASSGTTDTQYF. The gene calls are TRBV3-1 and TRBJ2-3; D is undetermined. The CDR3 spans 12 residues. Germline V gene sequence: CDR1 LGHDT, CDR2 YNNKEL (reference sequence). The germline V and J ends were trimmed by 5 bases and 3 bases, with 6 bases remaining between them.

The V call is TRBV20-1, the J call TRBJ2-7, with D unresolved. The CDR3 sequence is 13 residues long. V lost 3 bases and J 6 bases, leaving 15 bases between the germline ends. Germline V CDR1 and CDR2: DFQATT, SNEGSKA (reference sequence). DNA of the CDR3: TGCAGTGCTAGCGATCCCCGAGACCGCGAGCAGTACTTC. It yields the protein CSASDPRDREQYF.

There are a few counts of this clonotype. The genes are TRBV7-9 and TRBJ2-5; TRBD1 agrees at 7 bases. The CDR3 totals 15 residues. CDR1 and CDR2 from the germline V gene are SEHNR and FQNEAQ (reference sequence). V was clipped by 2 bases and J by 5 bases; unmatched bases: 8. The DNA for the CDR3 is TGTGCCAGCAGCTTAAGGGCAGGGGGTGCGGAGACCCAGTACTTC. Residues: CASSLRAGGAETQYF.

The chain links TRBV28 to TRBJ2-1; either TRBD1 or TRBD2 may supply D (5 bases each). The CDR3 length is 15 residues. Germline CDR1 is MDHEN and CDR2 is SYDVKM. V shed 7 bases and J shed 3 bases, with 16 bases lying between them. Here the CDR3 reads CASKIGTPGYNEQFF. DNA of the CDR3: TGTGCCAGCAAAATCGGGACGCCCGGCTACAATGAGCAGTTCTTC.

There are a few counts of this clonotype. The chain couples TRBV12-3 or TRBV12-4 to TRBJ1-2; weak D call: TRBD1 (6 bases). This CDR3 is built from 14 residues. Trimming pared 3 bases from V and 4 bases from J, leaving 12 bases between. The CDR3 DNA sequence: TGTGCCAGCAGTTTCGACGGGACAACCTATGGCTACACCTTC. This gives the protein CASSFDGTTYGYTF.

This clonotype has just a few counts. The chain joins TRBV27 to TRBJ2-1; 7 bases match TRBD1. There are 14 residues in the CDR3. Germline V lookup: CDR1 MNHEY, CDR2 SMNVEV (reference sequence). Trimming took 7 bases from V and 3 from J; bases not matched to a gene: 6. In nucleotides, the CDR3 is TGTGCCAGCAAGAAGGACAGGCTCTACAATGAGCAGTTCTTC. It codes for CASKKDRLYNEQFF.

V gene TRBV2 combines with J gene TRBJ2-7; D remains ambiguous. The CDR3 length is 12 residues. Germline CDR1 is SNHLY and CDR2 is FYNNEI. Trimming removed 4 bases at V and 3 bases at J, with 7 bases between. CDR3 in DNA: TGTGCCAGCAGTGGTAGTTACTACGAGCAGTACGTC. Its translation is CASSGSYYEQYV.

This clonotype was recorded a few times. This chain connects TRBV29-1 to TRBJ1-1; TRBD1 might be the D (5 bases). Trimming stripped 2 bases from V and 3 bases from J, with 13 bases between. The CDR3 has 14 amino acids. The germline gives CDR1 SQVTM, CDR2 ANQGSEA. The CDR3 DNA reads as TGCAGCGTTGAACCCAGGGTAGGGGACACTGAAGCTTTCTTT. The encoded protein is CSVEPRVGDTEAFF.

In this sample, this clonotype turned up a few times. The CDR3 bases are TGTGCCATCAGGGGGTCCGACGAGACCCAGTACTTC. Its translation is CAIRGSDETQYF. The chain is built from TRBV10-3 and TRBJ2-5, with D unclear. V was pared by 6 bases and J by 5 bases, with 10 bases between. The CDR3 has 12 amino acids. Per the germline V gene, CDR1 is ENHRY and CDR2 is SYGVKD.

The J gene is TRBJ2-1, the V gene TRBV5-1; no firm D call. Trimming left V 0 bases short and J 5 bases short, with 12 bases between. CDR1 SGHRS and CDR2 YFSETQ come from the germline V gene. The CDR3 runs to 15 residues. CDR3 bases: TGCGCCAGCAGCTTGGAGGCTAGGATAAACAATGAGCAGTTCTTC. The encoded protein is CASSLEARINNEQFF.

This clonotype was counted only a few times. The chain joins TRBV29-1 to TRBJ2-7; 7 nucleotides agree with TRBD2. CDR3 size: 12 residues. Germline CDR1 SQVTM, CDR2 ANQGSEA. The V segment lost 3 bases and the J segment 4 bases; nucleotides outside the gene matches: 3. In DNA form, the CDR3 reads TGCAGCGTTGATGGCGGGAGTTACGAGCAGTACTTC. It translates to CSVDGGSYEQYF.

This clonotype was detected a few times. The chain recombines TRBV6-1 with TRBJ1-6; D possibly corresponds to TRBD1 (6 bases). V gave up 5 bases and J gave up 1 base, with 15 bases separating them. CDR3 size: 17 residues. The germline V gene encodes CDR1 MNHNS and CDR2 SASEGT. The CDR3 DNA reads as TGTGCCAGCAGTACGGGCGGGGGGCGTTCCTATAATTCACCCCTCCACTTT. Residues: CASSTGGGRSYNSPLHF.

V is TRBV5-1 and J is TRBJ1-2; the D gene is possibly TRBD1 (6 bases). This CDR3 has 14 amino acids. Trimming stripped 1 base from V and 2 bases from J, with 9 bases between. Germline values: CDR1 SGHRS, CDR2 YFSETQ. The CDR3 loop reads CASSLRQENYGYTF. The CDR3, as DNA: TGCGCCAGCAGCTTGCGACAGGAGAACTATGGCTACACCTTC.

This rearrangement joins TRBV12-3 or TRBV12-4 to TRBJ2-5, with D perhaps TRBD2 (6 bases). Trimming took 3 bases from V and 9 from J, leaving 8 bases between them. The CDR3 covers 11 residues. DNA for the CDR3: TGTGCCAGCAGTTTTTCGGGGGCCCAGTACTTC. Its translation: CASSFSGAQYF.

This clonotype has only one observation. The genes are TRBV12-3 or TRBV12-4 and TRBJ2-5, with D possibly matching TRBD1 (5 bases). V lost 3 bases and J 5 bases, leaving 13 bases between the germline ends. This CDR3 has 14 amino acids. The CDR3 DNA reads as TGTGCCAGCAGTTTGGCAGGGATTCGGGAGACCCAGTACTTC. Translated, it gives CASSLAGIRETQYF.